Sequencing of this T cell receptor (beta chain) was carried out in a study of response to subunit inactivated influenza vaccine. TCRdb fed the RT-PCR reads into MiXCR, producing one record per CDR3 protein. The sample lists around 530,000 distinct CDR3 sequences, about 15% occurring once. Study conclusions and caveats: It was suggested by the authors that few new T cells are recruited by each seasonal influenza vaccination.

The CDR3 length is 13 residues. J was trimmed by 10 bases and V by 0 bases; bases with no gene match: 3. Germline V gene sequence: CDR1 SGHRS, CDR2 YFSETQ. As regards this clonotype: The antigen is not known.

This receptor was identified in a man aged 50-75 years who received an inactivated influenza vaccine. This specimen was CD4+ T cells sorted from PBMCs, taken less than 30 months after vaccination. J is TRBJ1-4 and V is TRBV5-1; 7 positions match TRBD1. Here the CDR3 DNA reads TGCGCCAGCAGCTTGGCCAGGGGGGGAAAACTGTTTTTT. Its translation: CASSLARGGKLFF.